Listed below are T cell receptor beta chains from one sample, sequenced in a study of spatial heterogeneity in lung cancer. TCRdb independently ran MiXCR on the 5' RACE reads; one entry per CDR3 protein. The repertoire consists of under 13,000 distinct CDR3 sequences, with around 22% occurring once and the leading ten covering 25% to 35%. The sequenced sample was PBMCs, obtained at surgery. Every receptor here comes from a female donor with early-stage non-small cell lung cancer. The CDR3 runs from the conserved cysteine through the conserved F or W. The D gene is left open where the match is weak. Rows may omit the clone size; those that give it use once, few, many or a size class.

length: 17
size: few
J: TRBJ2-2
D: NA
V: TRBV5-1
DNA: TGCGCCATCAGGCCGGGGGCGTCCCAGCCTCGCACCGGGGAGCTGTTTTTT
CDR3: CAIRPGASQPRTGELFF

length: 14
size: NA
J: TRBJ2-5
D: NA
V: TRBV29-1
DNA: TGCAGCGTTGAAGACAGGCTGGAAATAAAGACCCAGTACTTC
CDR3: CSVEDRLEIKTQYF

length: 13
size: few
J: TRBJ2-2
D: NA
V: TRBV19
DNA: TGTGCCAGTAGTATAAGGGACACCGGGGAGCTGTTTTTT
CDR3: CASSIRDTGELFF

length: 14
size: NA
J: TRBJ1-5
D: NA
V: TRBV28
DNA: TGTGCCAGCAGGCGGACCGCGAGCAATCAGCCCCAGCATTTT
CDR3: CASRRTASNQPQHF

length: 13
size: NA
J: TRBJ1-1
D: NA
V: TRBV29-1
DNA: TGCAGCGTTCAGGGGATTATGAACACTGAAGCTTTCTTT
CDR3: CSVQGIMNTEAFF

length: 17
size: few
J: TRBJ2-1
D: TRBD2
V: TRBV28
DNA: TGTGCCAGCAGTCCCTTGGTAGCGGGAGGCCCCGACAATGAGCAGTTCTTC
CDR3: CASSPLVAGGPDNEQFF

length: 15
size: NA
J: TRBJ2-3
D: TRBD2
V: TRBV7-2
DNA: TGTGCCAGCAGCTTGGGACTAGCCCACACAGATACGCAGTATTTT
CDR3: CASSLGLAHTDTQYF

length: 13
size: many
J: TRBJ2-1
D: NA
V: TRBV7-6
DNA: TGTGCCAGCAGCTTAAATTCCGAGACTCAGCAGTTCTTC
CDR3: CASSLNSETQQFF

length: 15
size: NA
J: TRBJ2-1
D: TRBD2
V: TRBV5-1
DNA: TGCGCCAGCAGCCTCGGGACTAGCGACTACAATGAGCAGTTCTTC
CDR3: CASSLGTSDYNEQFF

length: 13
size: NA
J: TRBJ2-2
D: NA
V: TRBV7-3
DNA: TGTGCCAGCAGCTTATTCTCCACCGGGGAGCTGTTTTTT
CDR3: CASSLFSTGELFF

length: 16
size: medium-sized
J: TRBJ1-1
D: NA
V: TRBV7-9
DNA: TGTGCCAGCAGCCCAAAGTGGGCAGGGAGAGGCACTGAAGCTTTCTTT
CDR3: CASSPKWAGRGTEAFF

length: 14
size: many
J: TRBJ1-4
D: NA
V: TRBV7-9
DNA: TGTGCCAGCAGCTCCCGTGGGGGGCATGAAAAACTGTTTTTT
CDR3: CASSSRGGHEKLFF

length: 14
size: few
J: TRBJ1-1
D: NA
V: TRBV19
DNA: TGTGCCAGTAGTTGGGGGCGGATGAACACTGAAGCTTTCTTT
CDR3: CASSWGRMNTEAFF

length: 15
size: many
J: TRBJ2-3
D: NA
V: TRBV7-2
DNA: TGTGCCAGCAGCTTAGTACAAACTAGCACAGATACGCAGTATTTT
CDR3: CASSLVQTSTDTQYF

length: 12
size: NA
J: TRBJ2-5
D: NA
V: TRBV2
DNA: TGTGCCAGCAGTGTTAACCAAGAGACCCAGTACTTC
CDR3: CASSVNQETQYF

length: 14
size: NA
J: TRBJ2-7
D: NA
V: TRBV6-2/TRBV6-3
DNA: TGTGCCAGCAGTTACTACAGGGTAATCAACGAGCAGTACTTC
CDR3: CASSYYRVINEQYF

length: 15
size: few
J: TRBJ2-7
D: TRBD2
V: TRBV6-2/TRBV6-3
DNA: TGTGCCAGCAACCCTCGGGAGGGAGGTACCTACGAGCAGTACTTC
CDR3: CASNPREGGTYEQYF